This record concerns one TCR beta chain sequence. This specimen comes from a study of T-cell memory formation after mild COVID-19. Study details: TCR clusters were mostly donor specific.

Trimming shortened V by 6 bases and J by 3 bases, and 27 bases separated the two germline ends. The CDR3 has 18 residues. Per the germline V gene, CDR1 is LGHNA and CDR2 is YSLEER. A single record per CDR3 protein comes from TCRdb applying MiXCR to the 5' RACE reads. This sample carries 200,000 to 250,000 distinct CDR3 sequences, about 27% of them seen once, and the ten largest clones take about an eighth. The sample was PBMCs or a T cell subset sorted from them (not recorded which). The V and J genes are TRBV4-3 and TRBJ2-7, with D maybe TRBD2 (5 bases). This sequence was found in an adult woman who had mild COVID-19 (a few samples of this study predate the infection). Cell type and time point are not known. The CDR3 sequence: CASSPSITGAGRLYEQYF. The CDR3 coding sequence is TGCGCCAGCAGTCCTTCTATAACCGGCGCGGGTCGGCTCTACGAGCAGTACTTC.